This TCR beta chain was retrieved from a study of OX40 agonist ivuxolimab in advanced cancers. Clones were sequenced by immunoSEQ multiplex PCR, and TCRdb holds only the in-frame ones, with some missing. The sample lists 30,000 to 35,000 clones; roughly three quarters were seen once. The CDR3 loop spans 15 amino acids. Unmatched junction bases numbered 4, after V lost 6 bases and J lost 0 bases. Germline CDR1 is KGHSH and CDR2 is LQKENI. Details on this clone: Its antigen is still unknown.

Notes on the study in general: CD8+ T cells showed, on average, more clonal expansion than CD4+ cells. Low normalized clonal expansion also occurred in some nonresponding patients. Partly responding patients at 0.1-3.0 mg/kg showed some of the smallest clonal expansion.

The sample in question was CD4+ or CD8+ T cells sorted from blood, obtained in a trial of the OX40 agonist ivuxolimab. The TCR comes from an adult with an advanced solid tumor such as melanoma, head and neck, liver or kidney cancer. The V gene is TRBV18, the J gene TRBJ1-5; TRBD1 agrees at 8 bases. CDR3 in DNA: TGTGCCAGCTCCACAGGGGGAAATAGCAATCAGCCCCAGCATTTT. Its translation: CASSTGGNSNQPQHF.